This entry lists 26 T cell receptor beta chains sequenced from one sample in a study of T cell changes during pregnancy in multiple sclerosis. The data were produced by immunoSEQ multiplex PCR, yet TCRdb's version contains in-frame clones alone and is incomplete. The repertoire holds about 62,000 clones, with 80% to 90% as singletons. The sequencing used peripheral blood, collected in the first trimester of pregnancy. The receptor source for this set is a female donor with multiple sclerosis, enrolled in a pregnancy study.

This clone was seen only once. The chain recombines TRBV10-3 with TRBJ2-7, with TRBD1 matching over 9 bases. This CDR3 contains 17 residues. Germline V lookup: CDR1 ENHRY, CDR2 SYGVKD. The V gene end was trimmed by 0 bases and the J gene end by 5 bases; junction bases not matched to a gene: 11. In DNA form, the CDR3 reads TGTGCCATCAGTGAGTCCGAATGGGACAGGGAAGTCAACGAGCAGTACTTC. Protein sequence: CAISESEWDREVNEQYF.

The chain couples TRBV5-1 to TRBJ2-5; maybe TRBD1 (7 bases). Germline V gene data show CDR1 as SGHRS and CDR2 as YFSETQ. Trimming removed 0 bases at V and 4 bases at J, with 13 bases between. This CDR3 contains 15 residues. The DNA for the CDR3 is TGCGCCAGCAGCTTGGACAGGGGAGGTGGAGAGACCCAGTACTTC. Protein sequence: CASSLDRGGGETQYF.

The table lists this clone with a few counts. The rearrangement uses TRBV9 and TRBJ1-6, with 8 bases identical to TRBD1. Germline CDR1 reads SGDLS; CDR2 reads YYNGEE. V was pared by 0 bases and J by 6 bases, with 14 bases of the junction left unmatched. CDR3 length: 19 amino acids. The CDR3 bases are TGTGCCAGCAGCGTAGACCCCCTCAGGGGACAGGAGACTAATTCACCCCTCCACTTT. Its translation is CASSVDPLRGQETNSPLHF. Together with reference TRBV9 and TRBJ1-6, the CDR3 gives the full variable domain: DSGVTQTPKHLITATGQRVTLRCSPRSGDLSVYWYQQSLDQGLQFLIQYYNGEERAKGNILERFSAQQFPDLHSELNLSSLELGDSALYFCASSVDPLRGQETNSPLHFGNGTRLTVT.

The chain couples TRBV11-3 to TRBJ2-6; no clear D. V dropped 5 bases and J dropped 0 bases, with 2 bases sitting between them. The CDR3 contains 13 residues. In germline, CDR1 is SGHNT, CDR2 YENEEA. The CDR3 DNA reads TGTGCCAGCAGCCTCTCTGGGGCCAACGTCCTGACTTTC. As protein: CASSLSGANVLTF.

A word on this clone: Germline is not matched at one junction end, which may reflect a read error. This chain links TRBV29-1 with TRBJ2-5; D is unclear. The CDR3 covers 14 residues. Germline V CDR1 and CDR2: SQVTM, ANQGSEA. Here the CDR3 DNA reads TGCAGCGCTATAACGGCCAGCAGACAAGGGACCCAGTACTTC. It is translated as CSAITASRQGTQYF.

The J gene is TRBJ1-5, the V gene TRBV12-5; D unresolved. This CDR3 comprises 15 residues. Germline V gene lookup returns CDR1 LGHNT and CDR2 FRNRAP. V lost 0 bases to trimming and J lost 7 bases, with 13 bases between them. Here the CDR3 DNA reads TGTGCTAGTGGTTTGGTACGAGATCCTAACCAGCCCCAGCATTTT. It specifies CASGLVRDPNQPQHF.

The J gene is TRBJ2-7, the V gene TRBV7-2; weak D call: TRBD1 (6 bases). V dropped 5 bases and J dropped 1 base, with 12 bases sitting between them. Looked up from germline, CDR1 is SGHTA and CDR2 is FQGNSA. The CDR3 contains 14 residues. CDR3 nucleotides: TGTGCCAGCAGCCCCCAACAGGGTTCCTACGAGCAGTACTTC. This translates into CASSPQQGSYEQYF.

The chain recombines TRBV14 with TRBJ2-2; TRBD1 is a possible D gene (6 bases). Per the germline V gene, CDR1 is SGHDN and CDR2 is FVKESK. The CDR3 runs 14 residues. V was clipped by 1 base and J by 5 bases, with 8 bases between them. The CDR3 region is CASSQVGGTGELFF. CDR3 DNA: TGTGCCAGCAGCCAAGTAGGGGGAACCGGGGAGCTGTTTTTT.

For this clone: An end of the junction differs from the germline gene, which may be a read error. This chain links TRBV20-1 with TRBJ1-1; D might be TRBD1 (5 bases). CDR3 length: 8 residues. Germline V CDR1 and CDR2: DFQATT, SNEGSKA (reference sequence). In DNA form, the CDR3 reads TGCAGTGCCAATCGGGGGATCTTT. This encodes CSANRGIF.

The chain recombines TRBV15 with TRBJ1-4, with D perhaps matching TRBD1 (5 bases). The CDR3 has 15 amino acids. The germline gives CDR1 LNHNV, CDR2 YYDKDF (reference sequence). Trimming took off 1 base at V and 4 bases at J, with 10 bases between the two ends. CDR3 DNA sequence: TGTGCCACCAGCAGAGGACGACAGAATAATGAAAAACTGTTTTTT. Residues: CATSRGRQNNEKLFF. The whole variable domain, filled in from reference TRBV15 and TRBJ1-4, reads DAMVIQNPRYQVTQFGKPVTLSCSQTLNHNVMYWYQQKSSQAPKLLFHYYDKDFNNEADTPDNFQSRRPNTSFCFLDIRSPGLGDTAMYLCATSRGRQNNEKLFFGSGTQLSVL.

This clone was found a few times. This rearrangement joins TRBV30 to TRBJ1-5; D uncertain. Germline V gene sequence: CDR1 GTSNPN, CDR2 SVGIG (reference sequence). The CDR3 is made up of 13 amino acids. Trimming took 4 bases from V and 3 from J, leaving 10 bases between them. This chain's CDR3 is CAWTGNNNQPQHF. For the CDR3, the DNA is TGTGCCTGGACGGGTAATAACAATCAGCCCCAGCATTTT.

The gene calls are TRBV7-3 and TRBJ2-1; TRBD2 agrees at 9 bases. V gave up 2 bases and J gave up 6 bases; unmatched junction bases: 8. The CDR3 is made up of 16 amino acids. Germline CDR1 and CDR2: SGHTA and FQGTGA. The CDR3 sequence: CASSLWAGGNRNEQFF. The CDR3 DNA is TGTGCCAGCAGCTTATGGGCGGGGGGGAATCGCAATGAGCAGTTCTTC.

This clone was seen only a few times. The genes are TRBV2 and TRBJ1-1, with D possibly matching TRBD1 (6 bases). This CDR3 is built from 12 residues. The V gene lost 9 bases and the J gene lost 1 base, with 9 bases spanning the gap. Germline assignment: CDR1 SNHLY and CDR2 FYNNEI. CDR3 sequence (DNA): TGTGCCAGGGACAGCGAGAACACTGAAGCTTTCTTT. Protein product: CARDSENTEAFF. Drawing the rest from reference TRBV2 and TRBJ1-1, the complete variable domain is EPEVTQTPSHQVTQMGQEVILRCVPISNHLYFYWYRQILGQKVEFLVSFYNNEISEKSEIFDDQFSVERPDGSNFTLKIRSTKLEDSAMYFCARDSENTEAFFGQGTRLTVV.

The CDR3 region is CASSQQLAYEQYF. The CDR3 nucleotides are TGTGCCAGCAGCCAACAACTAGCCTACGAGCAGTACTTC. The rearrangement links TRBV7-9 to TRBJ2-7; the D gene is possibly TRBD2 (5 bases). CDR3 length equals 13 residues. V was clipped by 5 bases and J by 2 bases, with 10 bases between them. Germline lookup yields CDR1 SEHNR and CDR2 FQNEAQ (reference sequence).

V usage is TRBV19 and J usage is TRBJ2-7; 11 positions agree with TRBD2. The CDR3 spans 15 residues. The germline gives CDR1 LNHDA, CDR2 SQIVND (reference sequence). V trimming: 5 bases; J trimming: 7 bases; junction bases outside the gene matches: 10. This CDR3 is CASSPVAGGPGEQYF. CDR3 nucleotide sequence: TGTGCCAGTAGTCCGGTAGCGGGGGGGCCGGGTGAGCAGTACTTC.

The chain is built from TRBV6-5 and TRBJ2-5; D possibly corresponds to TRBD1 (5 bases). With 2 bases removed from V and 7 bases from J, the gap between germline ends came to 11 bases. This CDR3 is 13 amino acids long. Germline loops: CDR1 MNHEY, CDR2 SVGAGI. The CDR3 loop is CASSYRGRWTQYF. In nucleotides, the CDR3 is TGTGCCAGCAGTTACAGGGGCAGATGGACCCAGTACTTC.

This clone was seen a handful of times. The chain employs TRBV13 and TRBJ1-1; possible D gene TRBD1, 6 bases. This CDR3 contains 16 residues. In germline, CDR1 is PRHDT, CDR2 FYEKMQ (reference sequence). Trimming took 1 base from V and 5 from J, leaving 17 bases between them. The CDR3, as DNA: TGTGCCAGCAGCTTAGTCGGGGGGCGGAGGTCTACTGAAGCTTTCTTT. Its translation: CASSLVGGRRSTEAFF.

This chain links TRBV13 with TRBJ2-1, with 9 nucleotides matching TRBD2. V was pared by 5 bases and J by 9 bases, with 11 bases of the junction left unmatched. Germline V CDR1 and CDR2: PRHDT, FYEKMQ (reference sequence). The CDR3 spans 15 residues. CDR3 residues: CASSPLAGGRPEQFF. In DNA, the CDR3 is TGTGCCAGCAGCCCCTTGGCGGGAGGGCGACCTGAGCAGTTCTTC.

This clone was seen only a few times. J is TRBJ1-2 and V is TRBV2, with TRBD1 matching over 9 bases. This CDR3 comprises 15 residues. The germline gives CDR1 SNHLY, CDR2 FYNNEI. Unmatched junction bases numbered 10, after V lost 5 bases and J lost 6 bases. CDR3 amino acids: CASSSDIRTGDGYTF. For the CDR3, the DNA is TGTGCCAGCAGTAGCGACATAAGGACAGGGGATGGCTACACCTTC.

This chain connects TRBV29-1 to TRBJ1-2; no clear D. The CDR3 runs 16 residues. The germline V gene has CDR1 SQVTM and CDR2 ANQGSEA. Trimming took off 2 bases at V and 4 bases at J, with 20 bases between the two ends. DNA for the CDR3: TGCAGCGTTGAAAATAGGGAGGGAATGTTAACCTATGGCTACACCTTC. Protein product: CSVENREGMLTYGYTF.

This chain uses TRBV9 with TRBJ2-1; no definite D call. V was clipped by 2 bases and J by 3 bases, with 18 bases between them. This CDR3 region has 17 residues. Germline-derived CDR1 and CDR2 are SGDLS and YYNGEE. The CDR3 DNA sequence: TGTGCCAGCAGCGTTACAGAAGAGCATAGGTACTACAATGAGCAGTTCTTC. As protein: CASSVTEEHRYYNEQFF.

The rearrangement uses TRBV7-3 and TRBJ1-2, with 9 nucleotides matching TRBD1. CDR3 length equals 15 residues. The V gene's germline CDR1 is SGHTA and CDR2 FQGTGA. The trim removed 5 bases at V and 4 bases at J, leaving 8 bases unmatched. The CDR3 protein is CASSRGQGTGYGYTF. CDR3 nucleotides: TGTGCCAGCAGCCGGGGACAGGGTACGGGCTATGGCTACACCTTC.

The chain carries TRBV29-1 and TRBJ1-1; TRBD1 is a possible D gene (6 bases). CDR1 SQVTM and CDR2 ANQGSEA come from the germline V gene. V was trimmed by 7 bases and J by 0 bases, leaving 15 bases between them. This CDR3 is built from 14 residues. CDR3 loop: CSAQRTVMNTEAFF. The CDR3 DNA sequence: TGCAGCGCCCAAAGGACAGTAATGAACACTGAAGCTTTCTTT.

The rearrangement joins TRBV9 to TRBJ2-7; D is possibly TRBD1 (6 bases). CDR3 size: 15 residues. CDR1 and CDR2 from the germline V gene are SGDLS and YYNGEE. Trimming cost V 0 bases and J 3 bases, with 13 bases left between them. CDR3 DNA: TGTGCCAGCAGCGTAGGTGAGACAGGAAACTACGAGCAGTACTTC. Its protein is CASSVGETGNYEQYF.

CDR3 nucleotides: TGTGCCAGCAGCCCGGACTCCTTCTCCTACGAGCAGTACTTC. Translating gives CASSPDSFSYEQYF. V gene TRBV7-9 combines with J gene TRBJ2-7; D may be TRBD2 (5 bases). The germline gives CDR1 SEHNR, CDR2 FQNEAQ (reference sequence). V was trimmed by 5 bases and J by 0 bases, leaving 11 bases between them. The CDR3 runs 14 residues.

The V gene is TRBV18, the J gene TRBJ1-1; 8 positions agree with TRBD1. In germline, CDR1 is KGHSH, CDR2 LQKENI. This CDR3 comprises 13 residues. Losses at the gene ends were 3 bases for V and 13 bases for J; bases not matched to a gene: 10. CDR3 sequence reads: CASSPDRGTGVFF. The CDR3 nucleotides read TGTGCCAGCTCACCTGACAGGGGAACGGGGGTTTTCTTT.